This T cell receptor beta chain was sequenced during a study of T cell responses to AZD1222 COVID-19 vaccine. Study-wide results and caveats: Two doses of AZD1222 preceded a rise in Spike-specific TCR breadth and depth. Donors were mostly white British, more females; clonal diversity possibly underestimated.

Sequencing used immunoSEQ multiplex PCR; TCRdb keeps in-frame clones, though not all of them. The sample comprises tens of thousands of clones, over 85% of which are singletons, and less than 6% rests with the top ten. This clone was seen a few times. Antigen specificity is unknown. Germline CDR1 reads MDHEN; CDR2 reads SYDVKM. The V gene lost 4 bases and the J gene lost 4 bases, with 25 bases spanning the gap. CDR3 length: 18 amino acids. Sequenced material: peripheral blood, taken 28 days after the second AZD1222 dose. J is TRBJ1-2 and V is TRBV28; D may be TRBD1 (6 bases). This clonotype was obtained from an adult who received the AZD1222 COVID-19 vaccine. CDR3 protein: CASSSPNRYREQVYGYTF. DNA of the CDR3: TGTGCCAGCAGTTCCCCTAACCGCTACAGGGAACAGGTCTATGGCTACACCTTC.